Listed below are T cell receptor beta chains from one sample, sequenced in a study of T cell changes during pregnancy in multiple sclerosis. The data were produced by immunoSEQ multiplex PCR, yet TCRdb's version contains in-frame clones alone and is incomplete. The sample carries some 54,000 clones, 93% recorded once. The sequencing used peripheral blood, collected after pregnancy. Every receptor here comes from a female donor with multiple sclerosis, enrolled in a pregnancy study. The CDR3 runs from the conserved cysteine through the conserved F or W. Each record gives: J gene, V gene, clone size, D gene, CDR3 DNA, CDR3 protein. A D gene is named only where the DNA matches it firmly. Only part of the rows carry a size: once, few, many, or a class if the clone is expanded.

>TRBJ2-5|TRBV11-2|NA|TRBD2
TGTGCCAGCAGCTTAGGTCTAGCGGGCAAAGAGACCCAGTACTTC
CASSLGLAGKETQYF
>TRBJ1-2|TRBV7-9|once|TRBD1
TGTGCCAGCAGCCCCCGGACAGGGTTGGGTTATGGCTACACCTTC
CASSPRTGLGYGYTF
>TRBJ2-3|TRBV7-2|NA|TRBD2
TGTGCCAGCAGCTTAAAGGGGGCGGGAGGGGTTCAAGCAGATACGCAGTATTTT
CASSLKGAGGVQADTQYF
>TRBJ2-7|TRBV28|NA|NA
TGTGCCAGCAGTTTGTCGGGTCTCGCCTACGAGCAGTACTTC
CASSLSGLAYEQYF
>TRBJ2-1|TRBV14|NA|NA
TGTGCCAGCAGCCTAGGGGACTTAACTCGCACATCCTTCTACAATGAGCAGTTCTTC
CASSLGDLTRTSFYNEQFF
>TRBJ1-2|TRBV27|NA|TRBD1
TGTGCCAGCAGGGGACAGGGGCCCGCCAACTATGGCTACACCTTC
CASRGQGPANYGYTF
>TRBJ1-3|TRBV21-1|NA|NA
TGTGCCAGCAGCGAACATTCAGGGGCTGGAAACACCATATATTTT
CASSEHSGAGNTIYF
>TRBJ2-7|TRBV6-6|once|NA
TGTGCCAGCGGTCAAGTGGAGAGAACCTACGAGCAGTACTTC
CASGQVERTYEQYF
>TRBJ1-2|TRBV2|NA|TRBD1
TGTGCCAGCAGTCGAACTCAGGGGGCAGACGGCTACACCTTC
CASSRTQGADGYTF
>TRBJ1-1|TRBV5-6|NA|NA
TGTGCCAGCAGCTCCCAAGTCCGGGGTCCCGCGCACACTGAAGCTTTCTTT
CASSSQVRGPAHTEAFF
>TRBJ2-2|TRBV6-4|NA|NA
TGTGCCAGCACAAACGCACCTGGGCGCCCCGGGGAGCTGTTTTTT
CASTNAPGRPGELFF
>TRBJ1-1|TRBV19|NA|TRBD1
TGTGCCAGTAGTAGGGAGACAGGGGTATTGAACACTGAAGCTTTCTTT
CASSRETGVLNTEAFF
>TRBJ2-7|TRBV5-4|NA|TRBD2
TGTGCCAGCAGCTTATTGACTAGCGGTTCCCCTGAGTACTTC
CASSLLTSGSPEYF
>TRBJ2-7|TRBV6-1|few|TRBD2
TGTGCCAGCAGTGCAAGCGGGGGAAGCTACGAGCAGTACTTC
CASSASGGSYEQYF
>TRBJ2-2|TRBV9|NA|TRBD2
TGTGCCAGCAGCGTAGTAACTAGCGCTAACACCGGGGAGCTGTTTTTT
CASSVVTSANTGELFF
>TRBJ1-2|TRBV5-4|NA|TRBD1
TGTGCCAGCAGCCCCCGGACAGGCCTCCCTTTGGGCTACACCTTC
CASSPRTGLPLGYTF
>TRBJ2-2|TRBV29-1|once|NA
TGCAGCGGCAAAACAGGGTGGGACACCGGGGAGCTGTTTTTT
CSGKTGWDTGELFF
>TRBJ2-7|TRBV11-2|NA|NA
TGTGCCAGCAGCTCCGAATCGCGGCAGCGCTCCTACGAGCAGTACTTC
CASSSESRQRSYEQYF
>TRBJ2-7|TRBV7-7|NA|NA
TGTGCTAGCAGCCGCGGACAGACTTACGAGCAGTACTTC
CASSRGQTYEQYF
>TRBJ2-7|TRBV11-2|NA|TRBD2
TGTGCCAGCAGCCGCCGGCTAGCGGGAGGGTCCTACGAGCAGTACTTC
CASSRRLAGGSYEQYF
>TRBJ1-3|TRBV10-3|NA|NA
TGTGCCATCAGGAGAGAAACAGGGTGGGGAAACACCATATATTTT
CAIRRETGWGNTIYF
>TRBJ1-4|TRBV5-1|NA|NA
TGCGCCAGCAGCTTGGGGTTGGCAAATAATGAAAAACTGTTTTTT
CASSLGLANNEKLFF
>TRBJ2-2|TRBV7-2|NA|NA
TGTGCCAGCAGCTCTATAAGCGGCGGGGAGCTGTTTTTT
CASSSISGGELFF
>TRBJ1-2|TRBV27|NA|NA
TGTGCCAGCAGTTTATTGGGCAGTAACTATGGCTACACCTTC
CASSLLGSNYGYTF
>TRBJ1-2|TRBV5-1|once|NA
TGCGCCAGCGGAACACCCGGGACTTCGAGGGATGGTGGCTACACCTTC
CASGTPGTSRDGGYTF
>TRBJ2-5|TRBV4-2|NA|TRBD1
TGTGCCAGCAGCCAAGACTCAGGGGGCACCCAGTACTTC
CASSQDSGGTQYF
>TRBJ1-2|TRBV29-1|NA|NA
TGCAGCGTTTCCATCCTGGGGAGGAACGGCTACACCTTC
CSVSILGRNGYTF
>TRBJ1-3|TRBV28|NA|TRBD1
TGTGCCAGCAGTCTTCCGGGACAGGGGGCAAACACCATATATTTT
CASSLPGQGANTIYF
>TRBJ1-1|TRBV27|few|NA
TGTGCCAGCATAACAGGGAGCGGGAACACTGAAGCTTTCTTT
CASITGSGNTEAFF
>TRBJ2-7|TRBV19|once|NA
TGTGCCAGTAGTACGGGACTCTACGAGCAGTACTTC
CASSTGLYEQYF
>TRBJ2-1|TRBV11-2|NA|TRBD2
TGTGCCAGCAGCTTAATGGGACTAGCGGGGGATGAGCAGTTCTTC
CASSLMGLAGDEQFF
>TRBJ1-5|TRBV19|NA|NA
TGTGCCAGTAGCCCGGGGTTATATAGCAATCAGCCCCAGCATTTT
CASSPGLYSNQPQHF
>TRBJ1-1|TRBV6-1|NA|NA
TGTGCCAGCAGTGCAAGACCCGGGGGGGGCACTGAAGCTTTCTTT
CASSARPGGGTEAFF
>TRBJ1-5|TRBV27|NA|NA
TGTGCCAGCAGTTTCTCATGGGGGGTTAATCAGCCCCAGCATTTT
CASSFSWGVNQPQHF
>TRBJ2-7|TRBV19|NA|TRBD2
TGTGCCAGTAGTATAGCGAGCGGGAGAGGCTACGAGCAGTACTTC
CASSIASGRGYEQYF
>TRBJ2-1|TRBV6-1|NA|NA
TGTGCCAGCAGTGAGGATAGCGGAATCTACAATGAGCAGTTCTTC
CASSEDSGIYNEQFF
>TRBJ2-7|TRBV5-1|NA|TRBD2
TGCGCCAGCGCAGTGTGGCTGACTAGCCACGAGCAGTACTTC
CASAVWLTSHEQYF
>TRBJ1-1|TRBV30|once|NA
TGTGCCTGGAGTGTATCCGCGCAAACTGAAGCTTTCTTT
CAWSVSAQTEAFF
>TRBJ2-7|TRBV30|NA|TRBD2
TGTGCCTGGAGTGTCTATTTCCGTGGACTAGCGGGAGAATCGTACTTC
CAWSVYFRGLAGESYF
>TRBJ2-2|TRBV2|NA|NA
TGTGCCAGCAGTGAGTCTCCAGGGTCCGGGGAGCTGTTTTTT
CASSESPGSGELFF
>TRBJ2-2|TRBV7-9|NA|NA
TGTGCCAGCAGCTTAAGAGCGAACACCGGGGAGCTGTTTTTT
CASSLRANTGELFF
>TRBJ2-1|TRBV7-3|NA|TRBD1
TGTGCCAGCAGCTTATTCGGGGACAGCGAGTATGAGCAGTTCTTC
CASSLFGDSEYEQFF
>TRBJ2-5|TRBV5-3|NA|TRBD2
TGTGCCAGAAGCCCTAGGACTAGCGGGAGGGCGCACTTC
CARSPRTSGRAHF
>TRBJ1-6|TRBV4-2|NA|NA
TGTGCCAGCAGCCAAGTTGCGGGGGCGCAAAATTCACCCCTCCACTTT
CASSQVAGAQNSPLHF
>TRBJ2-3|TRBV11-1|NA|TRBD1
TGTGCCAGCAGCCCCGGGACAGGGGGCACAGATACGCAGTATTTT
CASSPGTGGTDTQYF
>TRBJ1-2|TRBV5-1|NA|TRBD1
TGCGCCAGCAGCTGGGGACAGACTTATGGCTACACCTTC
CASSWGQTYGYTF
>TRBJ2-1|TRBV15|NA|NA
TGTGCCACCAGCAGAGATAGGGCAGGGCTATACAATGAGCAGTTCTTC
CATSRDRAGLYNEQFF